A selection of T cell receptor beta chains follows, all from one sample in a study of cytomegalovirus exposure and HLA in healthy donors. Profiling relied on immunoSEQ multiplex PCR, and the TCRdb table lists in-frame clones only, not all of them. The top ten hold about 1.3% of the sample, which has over 150,000 clones, about 80% seen once. Sequenced material: PBMCs. These receptors all come from a woman aged 45-65 years in good health and CMV-seronegative. Each CDR3 is given with its conserved first and last residue. D genes are given only for firm matches. Size is omitted from some rows. Given values are once, few, many or a class for expanded clones.

D gene,V gene,clone size,J gene,CDR3 protein,CDR3 DNA
TRBD2,TRBV5-1,.,TRBJ2-7,CASSLPLAGATYEQYF,TGCGCCAGCAGCTTACCACTAGCGGGAGCTACCTACGAGCAGTACTTC
TRBD1,TRBV7-3,.,TRBJ1-1,CASSVTGVGTEAFF,TGTGCCAGCAGCGTGACAGGGGTGGGGACTGAAGCTTTCTTT
TRBD2,TRBV2,.,TRBJ2-2,CASSTSGSNTGELFF,TGTGCCAGCAGCACTAGCGGGTCGAACACCGGGGAGCTGTTTTTT
TRBD1,TRBV2,.,TRBJ1-2,CASNREGQIYGYTF,TGTGCCAGCAATCGAGAGGGACAGATCTATGGCTACACCTTC
.,TRBV28,.,TRBJ1-1,CASSFNAGVSTVAFF,TGTGCCAGCAGTTTTAACGCGGGCGTCTCCACAGTGGCTTTCTTT
.,TRBV9,.,TRBJ1-2,CASSAPGSYGYTF,TGTGCCAGCAGCGCGCCCGGGAGCTATGGCTACACCTTC
.,TRBV5-1,.,TRBJ2-5,CASRSAGPGEETQYF,TGCGCCAGCAGGAGCGCGGGACCCGGGGAAGAGACCCAGTACTTC
TRBD1,TRBV11-2,.,TRBJ2-7,CASSLPGTGGYEQYF,TGTGCCAGCAGCTTACCCGGGACAGGGGGTTACGAGCAGTACTTC
.,TRBV5-1,.,TRBJ1-4,CASSLGQSSEKLFF,TGCGCCAGCAGCTTGGGACAGTCCTCTGAAAAACTGTTTTTT
.,TRBV28,.,TRBJ1-2,CASSSPGRGVTTGGYTF,TGTGCCAGCAGTTCCCCCGGGAGGGGCGTTACTACCGGTGGCTACACCTTC
.,TRBV5-1,.,TRBJ1-1,CASSLGGGYTEAFF,TGCGCCAGCAGCTTGGGGGGAGGATACACTGAAGCTTTCTTT
.,TRBV2,.,TRBJ1-4,CASTSEGGTNEKLFF,TGTGCCAGCACCTCGGAAGGGGGAACTAATGAAAAACTGTTTTTT
TRBD1,TRBV28,.,TRBJ2-1,CASTPPTGDNEQFF,TGTGCCAGCACCCCACCGACAGGGGATAATGAGCAGTTCTTC
TRBD1,TRBV7-9,.,TRBJ1-4,CASSPGQGHEKLFF,TGTGCCAGCAGCCCGGGACAGGGGCATGAAAAACTGTTTTTT
TRBD1,TRBV19,once,TRBJ1-5,CASSLFGQGNQPQHF,TGTGCCAGTAGTCTGTTTGGACAGGGGAATCAGCCCCAGCATTTT
.,TRBV5-6,.,TRBJ1-5,CASSLAAFPEAYSNQPQHF,TGTGCCAGCAGCTTGGCCGCCTTCCCGGAGGCTTATAGCAATCAGCCCCAGCATTTT
TRBD1,TRBV13,.,TRBJ2-5,CASSAGDRQETQYF,TGTGCCAGCAGCGCAGGGGACAGACAAGAGACCCAGTACTTC
.,TRBV7-3,.,TRBJ1-1,CASSPTRNTEAFF,TGTGCCAGCAGCCCCACACGCAACACTGAAGCTTTCTTT
.,TRBV19,.,TRBJ1-2,CASTVEVNYGYTF,TGTGCCAGTACGGTAGAGGTTAACTATGGCTACACCTTC
TRBD2,TRBV4-2,.,TRBJ2-2,CASSHWGEGQTGELFF,TGTGCCAGCAGCCACTGGGGGGAGGGCCAGACCGGGGAGCTGTTTTTT
TRBD2,TRBV7-3,.,TRBJ2-7,CASSLASGDYEQYF,TGTGCCAGCAGCTTGGCTAGCGGGGACTACGAGCAGTACTTC
.,TRBV4-3,.,TRBJ2-1,CASSLRTKRTYNEQFF,TGCGCCAGCAGCCTAAGGACAAAGAGGACCTACAATGAGCAGTTCTTC
.,TRBV6-5,.,TRBJ2-7,CASTPPQGYEQYF,TGTGCCAGCACCCCCCCCCAGGGGTACGAGCAGTACTTC
TRBD1,TRBV11-2,.,TRBJ1-1,CASSLGQINTEAFF,TGTGCCAGCAGCTTGGGACAGATCAACACTGAAGCTTTCTTT
.,TRBV5-8,.,TRBJ2-7,CASSLKGPDYEQYF,TGTGCCAGCAGCTTGAAGGGGCCGGACTACGAGCAGTACTTC
.,TRBV6-5,.,TRBJ2-5,CASSYLGDQETQYF,TGTGCCAGCAGTTATTTAGGGGATCAAGAGACCCAGTACTTC
.,TRBV28,few,TRBJ2-3,CASTVESDTQYF,TGTGCCAGCACTGTGGAGTCGGATACGCAGTATTTT
.,TRBV4-1,.,TRBJ1-2,CASSRGTKSSYGYTF,TGCGCCAGCAGCCGGGGGACAAAGAGTAGCTATGGCTACACCTTC
.,TRBV5-6,.,TRBJ2-7,CASSLETNEQYF,TGTGCCAGCAGCTTGGAAACTAACGAGCAGTACTTC
.,TRBV2,.,TRBJ2-7,CASSETYEQYF,TGTGCCAGCAGCGAGACCTACGAGCAGTACTTC
.,TRBV7-2,.,TRBJ2-3,CASSLVEGGGSTDTQYF,TGTGCCAGCAGCTTAGTAGAGGGGGGGGGCAGCACAGATACGCAGTATTTT
TRBD2,TRBV7-2,few,TRBJ2-4,CASSLTAAGGPSKNIQYF,TGTGCCAGCAGCTTAACGGCTGCGGGGGGGCCTAGCAAAAACATTCAGTACTTC
TRBD1,TRBV4-2,.,TRBJ1-4,CASSLQQGGGEKLFF,TGTGCCAGCAGCCTCCAACAGGGGGGAGGTGAAAAACTGTTTTTT
.,TRBV19,.,TRBJ1-4,CASSIAGTRGEKLFF,TGTGCCAGTAGTATAGCTGGGACTCGGGGTGAAAAACTGTTTTTT
.,TRBV28,.,TRBJ2-2,CATDRKGRKAGELFF,TGTGCCACAGACAGGAAAGGTAGAAAGGCCGGGGAGCTGTTTTTT
.,TRBV28,.,TRBJ1-5,CASRSDTSGVQPQHF,TGTGCCAGCAGGTCTGACACGTCCGGGGTACAGCCCCAGCATTTT
TRBD2,TRBV30,.,TRBJ2-5,CAWSVISGASGSQETQYF,TGTGCCTGGAGTGTAATAAGCGGGGCTAGCGGGAGCCAAGAGACCCAGTACTTC
TRBD2,TRBV7-9,few,TRBJ2-1,CASSLQSGSSYNEQFF,TGTGCCAGCAGCTTACAAAGCGGGAGCTCCTACAATGAGCAGTTCTTC
.,TRBV9,once,TRBJ2-1,CASSPRPASLTSNNEQFF,TGTGCCAGCAGCCCTCGACCGGCATCCCTAACTAGTAATAATGAGCAGTTCTTC
TRBD1,TRBV28,once,TRBJ1-2,CASSRRGVQSYGYTF,TGTGCCAGCAGCCGCAGGGGGGTCCAGAGCTATGGCTACACCTTC
.,TRBV2,few,TRBJ2-1,CASRTGVLGNEQFF,TGTGCCAGCCGTACAGGAGTTTTAGGGAATGAGCAGTTCTTC
TRBD1,TRBV29-1,.,TRBJ2-3,CSVRPGTGLEDTQYF,TGCAGCGTTCGCCCCGGGACAGGGCTTGAAGATACGCAGTATTTT